The T cell receptor beta chain under discussion was sequenced for a study of blood T cell repertoires in COVID-19. Looking at the study overall: From the United States, Italy and Spain came samples of acute and convalescent COVID-19. PBMCs, B-cell-depleted T cells, or T cells provided the cDNA or gDNA that made up the material.

Measured with immunoSEQ multiplex PCR; TCRdb has only the in-frame clones, and not every one. The sample lists approximately 210,000 clones; around 88% were seen once. Only one count was recorded for this clone. The V and J ends lost 6 bases and 5 bases respectively, with 12 bases between them. This CDR3 contains 13 residues. Recruits, aged about 18 to 90 years, lived in some 25 US areas. Cohort assignment relied on participant-reported clinical history. V and J are TRBV12-3 or TRBV12-4 and TRBJ2-3; D perhaps matches TRBD1 (5 bases). The source material was PBMCs or T cells enriched from blood (not recorded which). The TCR originated in a woman in her 50s with acute COVID-19. Here the CDR3 DNA reads TGTGCCAGCAGGACCGCAGGGCTAGATACGCAGTATTTT. It specifies CASRTAGLDTQYF.